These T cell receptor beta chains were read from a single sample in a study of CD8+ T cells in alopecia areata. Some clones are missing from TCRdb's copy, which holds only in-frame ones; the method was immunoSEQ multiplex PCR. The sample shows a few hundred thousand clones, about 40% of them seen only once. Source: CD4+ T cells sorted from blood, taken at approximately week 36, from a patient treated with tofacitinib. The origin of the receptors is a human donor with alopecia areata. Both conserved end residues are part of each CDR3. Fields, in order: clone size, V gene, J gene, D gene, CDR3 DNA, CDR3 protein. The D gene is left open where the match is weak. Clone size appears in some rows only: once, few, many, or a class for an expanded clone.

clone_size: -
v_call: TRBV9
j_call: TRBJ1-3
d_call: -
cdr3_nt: TGTGCCAGCAGCGCAGGGTCTGGAAACACCATATATTTT
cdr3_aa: CASSAGSGNTIYF

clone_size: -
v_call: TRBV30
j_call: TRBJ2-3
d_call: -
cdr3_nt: TGTGCCTGGTGTTGGACTTCCTCCCCCGTGGCGCAGTATTTT
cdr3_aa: CAWCWTSSPVAQYF

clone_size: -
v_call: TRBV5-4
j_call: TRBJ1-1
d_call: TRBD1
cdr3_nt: TGTGCCAGCAGCTTGGATCTCCTGACAGGGCCGAACACTGAAGCTTTCTTT
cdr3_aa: CASSLDLLTGPNTEAFF

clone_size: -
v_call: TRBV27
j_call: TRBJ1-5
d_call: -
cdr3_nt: TGTGCCAGCAGTTTTGAGATCAATCAGCCCCAGCATTTT
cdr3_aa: CASSFEINQPQHF

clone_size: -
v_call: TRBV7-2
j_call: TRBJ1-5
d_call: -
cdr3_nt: TGTGCCAGCAGCTTGAGGAGTCAGCCCCAGCATTTT
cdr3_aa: CASSLRSQPQHF

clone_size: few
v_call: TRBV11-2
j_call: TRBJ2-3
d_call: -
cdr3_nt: TGTGCCAGCAGCTCCCAGGGGCTGGCGACAGATACGCAGTATTTT
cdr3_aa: CASSSQGLATDTQYF

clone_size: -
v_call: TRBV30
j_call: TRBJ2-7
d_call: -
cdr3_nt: TGTGCCTGGAGAACAGTTGGAACCTACGAGCAGTACTTC
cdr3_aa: CAWRTVGTYEQYF

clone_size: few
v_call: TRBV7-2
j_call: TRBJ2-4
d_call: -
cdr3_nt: TGTGCCAGCAGCTTAGGTCCGGGCTCTGGGAACATTCAGTACTTC
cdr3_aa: CASSLGPGSGNIQYF

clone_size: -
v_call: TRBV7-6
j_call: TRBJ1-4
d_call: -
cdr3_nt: TGTGCCAGCAGCCCGACAGTGAATGCTAATGAAAAACTGTTTTTT
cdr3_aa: CASSPTVNANEKLFF

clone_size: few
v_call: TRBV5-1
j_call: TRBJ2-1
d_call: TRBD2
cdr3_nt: TGCGCCAGCAGCTTGAGGGCGGGAGCGGTCAATGAGCAGTTCTTC
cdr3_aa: CASSLRAGAVNEQFF

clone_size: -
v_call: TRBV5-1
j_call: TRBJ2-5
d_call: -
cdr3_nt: TGCGCCAGCAGCTTGGCCCAGCAGCAAGAGACCCAGTACTTC
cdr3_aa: CASSLAQQQETQYF

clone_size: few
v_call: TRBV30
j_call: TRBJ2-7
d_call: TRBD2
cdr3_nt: TGTGCTGGACTAGCGGGAGTCTCCTACGAGCAGTACTTC
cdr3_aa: CAGLAGVSYEQYF

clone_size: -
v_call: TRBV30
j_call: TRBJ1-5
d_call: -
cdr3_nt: TGTGCCTGGAGATGGTGGGCTCAGGGCCGTAATCAGCCCCAGCATTTT
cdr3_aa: CAWRWWAQGRNQPQHF

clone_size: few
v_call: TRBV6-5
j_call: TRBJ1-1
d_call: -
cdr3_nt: TGTGCCAGCAGCGCACTTGGGGCAGGGCCTGAAGCTTTCTTT
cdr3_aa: CASSALGAGPEAFF

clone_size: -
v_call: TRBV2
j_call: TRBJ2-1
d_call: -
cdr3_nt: TGTGCCAGCAGGTCCGGGACAAACTACAATGAGCAGTTCTTC
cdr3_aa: CASRSGTNYNEQFF

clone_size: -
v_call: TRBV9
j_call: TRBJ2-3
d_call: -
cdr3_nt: TGTGCCAGCAGCTTTACCTCACTTCCAGATACGCAGTATTTT
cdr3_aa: CASSFTSLPDTQYF

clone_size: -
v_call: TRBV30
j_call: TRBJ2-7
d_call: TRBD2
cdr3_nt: TGTGCCTGGAGGAGGGCGGGAGGCCGGGACGAGCAGTACTTC
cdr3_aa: CAWRRAGGRDEQYF

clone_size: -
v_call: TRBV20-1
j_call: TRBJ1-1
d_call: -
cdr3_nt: TGCAGTGCCTCAGTTGAAGCTTTCTTT
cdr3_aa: CSASVEAFF

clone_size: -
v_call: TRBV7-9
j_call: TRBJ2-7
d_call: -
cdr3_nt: TGTGCCAGCAGCTCCTGGACTGTGCAGGAGCAGTACTTC
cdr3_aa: CASSSWTVQEQYF

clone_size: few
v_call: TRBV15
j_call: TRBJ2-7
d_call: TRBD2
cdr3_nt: TGTGCCACCAGCAGCGGACTAGGATCTCGCGAGCAGTACTTC
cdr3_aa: CATSSGLGSREQYF

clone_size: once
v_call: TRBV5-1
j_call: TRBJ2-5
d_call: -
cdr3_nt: TGCGCCAGCAGCTTGGTGGGCCGTAACACGGATGGAGAGACCCAGTACTTC
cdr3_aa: CASSLVGRNTDGETQYF

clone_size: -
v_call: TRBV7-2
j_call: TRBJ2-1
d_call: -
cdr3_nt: TGTGCCAGCAGCTTAACTAGAAACAATGAGCAGTTCTTC
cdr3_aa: CASSLTRNNEQFF

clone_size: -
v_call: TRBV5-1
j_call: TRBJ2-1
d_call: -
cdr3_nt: TGCGCCAGCAGTCGGGCTTCGGGCTCCTACAATGAGCAGTTCTTC
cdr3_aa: CASSRASGSYNEQFF

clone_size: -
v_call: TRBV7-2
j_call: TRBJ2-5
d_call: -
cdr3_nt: TGTGCCAGCAGCTTAAGAAACCTAGAGACCCAGTACTTC
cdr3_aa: CASSLRNLETQYF

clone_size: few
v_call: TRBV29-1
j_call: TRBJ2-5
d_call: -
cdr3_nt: TGCAGCGCTGGGGAAGGGGAGACCCAGTACTTC
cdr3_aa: CSAGEGETQYF

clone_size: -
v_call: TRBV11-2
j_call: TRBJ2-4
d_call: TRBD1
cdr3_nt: TGTGCCAGCAGCTTAGTAGCTGCAGGGGGCTTAGCCAAAAACATTCAGTACTTC
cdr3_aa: CASSLVAAGGLAKNIQYF

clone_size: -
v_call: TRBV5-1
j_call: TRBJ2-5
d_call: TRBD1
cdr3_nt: TGCGCCAGCAGCTTACCGACAGGGAACCAAGAGACCCAGTACTTC
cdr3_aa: CASSLPTGNQETQYF

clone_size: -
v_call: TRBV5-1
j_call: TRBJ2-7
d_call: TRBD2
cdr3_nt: TGCGCCAGCAGCCCCGCTAGCGGGAGATACGAGCAGTACTTC
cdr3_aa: CASSPASGRYEQYF

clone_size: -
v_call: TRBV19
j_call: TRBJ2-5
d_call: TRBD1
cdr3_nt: TGTGCCAGTAGACGACAGGGCGGTGGCCAAGAGACCCAGTACTTC
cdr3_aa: CASRRQGGGQETQYF

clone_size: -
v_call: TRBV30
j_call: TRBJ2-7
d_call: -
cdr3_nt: TGTGCCTGGAGTGATTCGAGGGGCGAGCAGTACTTC
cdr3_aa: CAWSDSRGEQYF

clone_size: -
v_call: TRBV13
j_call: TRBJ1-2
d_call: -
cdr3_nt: TGTGCCAGCAGCTCGGAGTCCAGGGAGGCCGGATCGGGCTACACCTTC
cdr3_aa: CASSSESREAGSGYTF

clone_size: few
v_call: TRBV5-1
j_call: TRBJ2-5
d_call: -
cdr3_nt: TGCGCCAGCAGCCTACAGGGCGGGGAGACCCAGTACTTC
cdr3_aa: CASSLQGGETQYF

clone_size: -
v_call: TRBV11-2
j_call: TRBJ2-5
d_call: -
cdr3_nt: TGTGCCAGCACCCGATGGGGGACGGGGGAGACCCAGTACTTC
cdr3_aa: CASTRWGTGETQYF

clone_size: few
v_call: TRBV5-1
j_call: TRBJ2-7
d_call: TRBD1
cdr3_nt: TGCGCCAGCAGCTCACTGACAGGGAATACCTACGAGCAGTACTTC
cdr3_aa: CASSSLTGNTYEQYF

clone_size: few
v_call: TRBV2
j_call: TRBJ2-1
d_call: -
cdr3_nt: TGTGCCACCTGCGGGGTGGGCAACAATGAGCAGTTCTTC
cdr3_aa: CATCGVGNNEQFF

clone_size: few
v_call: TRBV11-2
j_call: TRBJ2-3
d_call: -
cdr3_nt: TGTGCCAGCAGCTTAGGGGCCAGCACAGATACGCAGTATTTT
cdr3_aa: CASSLGASTDTQYF

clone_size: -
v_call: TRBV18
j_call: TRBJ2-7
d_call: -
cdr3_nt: TGTGCCAGCTCACCTCCGGGACACTACGAGCAGTACTTC
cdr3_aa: CASSPPGHYEQYF

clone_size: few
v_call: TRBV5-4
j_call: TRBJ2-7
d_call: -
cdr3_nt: TGTGCCAGCAGCTTGGCCGGGGGCCGCTACGAGCAGTACTTC
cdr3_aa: CASSLAGGRYEQYF

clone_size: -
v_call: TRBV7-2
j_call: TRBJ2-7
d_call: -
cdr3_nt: TGTGCCAGCAGGCGGGACGGCCTCGAGCAGTACTTC
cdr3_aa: CASRRDGLEQYF

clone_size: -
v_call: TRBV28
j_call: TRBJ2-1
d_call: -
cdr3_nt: TGTGCCAGCAGTTTACAGACAAATGAGCAGTTCTTC
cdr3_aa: CASSLQTNEQFF

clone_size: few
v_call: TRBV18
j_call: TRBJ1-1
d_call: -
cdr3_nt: TGTGCCAGCTCACCGAACTTGGGCACTGAAGCTTTCTTT
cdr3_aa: CASSPNLGTEAFF